This entry lists 23 T cell receptor beta chains sequenced from one sample in a study of blood T cells in healthy people across ages. The use of a sample-barcoded 5' primer and a J-beta primer mix characterized a second PCR of roughly 6 to 11 cycles. Using its own MiXCR run on the 5' RACE reads, TCRdb lists one record per CDR3 protein. Here the sample spans roughly 800,000 distinct CDR3 sequences, 58% being singletons. The source material was blood. Receptors were obtained from a man aged 25 to 45 in good health.

The chain uses TRBV20-1 and TRBJ2-5, with D possibly matching TRBD2 (5 bases). V was clipped by 2 bases and J by 4 bases, with 14 bases between them. Germline CDR1 reads DFQATT; CDR2 reads SNEGSKA (reference sequence). The CDR3 is 14 amino acids. The CDR3 sequence: CSARFPSAGETQYF. The CDR3 DNA reads TGCAGTGCTAGATTCCCTTCGGCGGGAGAGACCCAGTACTTC.

This clonotype showed up just once. The chain has TRBV30 and TRBJ2-7; maybe TRBD1 (5 bases). CDR1 is GTSNPN and CDR2 is SVGIG in the germline V gene (reference sequence). V was clipped by 2 bases and J by 0 bases, with 8 bases between them. This CDR3 is 13 amino acids long. CDR3 amino acids: CAWSRDSSYEQYF. The CDR3 DNA is TGTGCCTGGAGTCGAGACAGCTCCTACGAGCAGTACTTC.

The V gene is TRBV20-1, the J gene TRBJ2-3; D may be TRBD1 (6 bases). CDR1 and CDR2 (germline): DFQATT, SNEGSKA (reference sequence). The CDR3 spans 13 residues. The V gene lost 8 bases and the J gene lost 1 base, with 13 bases spanning the gap. As DNA, the CDR3 is TGCAGTCCGCTGGGGGCGGGCACAGATACGCAGTATTTT. Its protein product is CSPLGAGTDTQYF.

The rearrangement links TRBV7-3 to TRBJ2-1, with a tentative D call TRBD2 (5 bases). V lost 2 bases and J lost 9, with 8 bases in between. The CDR3 is 12 amino acids. Germline values: CDR1 SGHTA, CDR2 FQGTGA. The CDR3 bases are TGTGCCAGCAGCTTAGAACTAGGTGAGCAGTTCTTC. As protein: CASSLELGEQFF.

A single count supports this clonotype. The V call is TRBV12-3 or TRBV12-4, the J call TRBJ2-1; TRBD2 aligns across 11 bases. The CDR3 covers 16 residues. Trimming at V came to 5 bases and at J to 6 bases, leaving 9 bases not matched to a gene. The CDR3 DNA sequence: TGTGCCAGCAGTCCCGAGGCTGGACTAGCGGGCAATGAGCAGTTCTTC. Amino acid sequence: CASSPEAGLAGNEQFF.

This clonotype was observed once. V gene TRBV20-1 combines with J gene TRBJ2-1; 8 nucleotides agree with TRBD2. The CDR3 is 14 amino acids. Germline CDR1 is DFQATT and CDR2 is SNEGSKA (reference sequence). The V gene end was trimmed by 5 bases and the J gene end by 9 bases; junction bases not matched to a gene: 12. The CDR3 region has the DNA TGCAGTGCTTGGTCTAGCGGGTCCCGAGGTGAGCAGTTCTTC. Translating it yields CSAWSSGSRGEQFF.

V gene TRBV20-1 combines with J gene TRBJ2-1, with D possibly TRBD1 on 6 matching bases. CDR3 length: 12 residues. V lost 5 bases, J lost 6 bases, and 11 bases lay in between. The germline CDR1 and CDR2 sequences are DFQATT and SNEGSKA (reference sequence). The CDR3 region is CSAPTGFNEQFF. CDR3 sequence (DNA): TGCAGTGCTCCCACAGGGTTCAATGAGCAGTTCTTC.

The V and J genes are TRBV20-1 and TRBJ2-2; D might be TRBD2 (6 bases). V was shortened by 6 bases and J by 9 bases, with 20 bases between the two germline ends. Germline assignment: CDR1 DFQATT and CDR2 SNEGSKA (reference sequence). The CDR3 runs to 14 residues. The CDR3 loop is CSAEGRTTGRELFF. In DNA form, the CDR3 reads TGCAGTGCAGAGGGGAGGACTACCGGCCGGGAGCTGTTTTTT.

The chain recombines TRBV7-2 with TRBJ1-2, with D uncertain. From germline, CDR1 is SGHTA and CDR2 FQGNSA. Between the trimmed V and J ends, which lost 5 bases and 12 bases, there was a span of 22 bases. The CDR3 is made up of 14 amino acids. The CDR3, as DNA: TGTGCCAGCAGCCCCGGACCGGTTGCTCTGGGCCACACCTTC. Amino acids: CASSPGPVALGHTF.

This clonotype was detected only a few times. The chain is built from TRBV28 and TRBJ2-7; D tentatively reads TRBD1 or TRBD2 (6 bases each). The end of the DNA fits TRBJ2-4 better, so the J call may be wrong. The CDR3 consists of 15 residues. The germline CDR1 and CDR2 sequences are MDHEN and SYDVKM. The CDR3 nucleotides are TGTGCCAGCAGTTCCCGGACATCGGGGGCGGACATTCAGTACTTC. Protein product: CASSSRTSGADIQYF.

This rearrangement joins TRBV12-3 or TRBV12-4 to TRBJ1-2; TRBD1 is a possible D gene (6 bases). There are 13 residues in the CDR3. Trimming left V 6 bases short and J 8 bases short, with 16 bases between. The CDR3 protein is CASRVTGGEGYTF. CDR3 coding DNA: TGTGCCAGCAGGGTAACGGGGGGCGAGGGCTACACCTTC.

The V and J genes are TRBV24-1 and TRBJ2-2, with 7 bases that match TRBD1. This CDR3 region has 18 residues. CDR1 is KGHDR and CDR2 is SFDVKD in the germline V gene. With 0 bases clipped from V and 0 bases from J, the junction kept 6 bases outside the gene matches. In nucleotides, the CDR3 is TGTGCCACCAGTGATTTGACCGGGACAGAGGCGAACACCGGGGAGCTGTTTTTT. Residues: CATSDLTGTEANTGELFF.

The chain recombines TRBV29-1 with TRBJ2-7, with 9 bases fitting TRBD1. The J call is in doubt because the DNA end fits TRBJ2-5 better. Per the germline V gene, CDR1 is SQVTM and CDR2 is ANQGSEA. CDR3 length: 14 residues. In nucleotides, the CDR3 is TGCAGCGTTGAAGCGGGACAGGGCGGGGAGACCCAGTACTTC. Translation gives CSVEAGQGGETQYF.

This clonotype was found a few times. This chain links TRBV21-1 with TRBJ2-4. TRBV21-1 is assigned pseudogene status. The CDR3 has 17 residues. The CDR3 DNA sequence: TGTGCCAGCAGCAAAACTGGGGTTAAGCTAGCCAAAAACATTCAGTACTTC. As protein: CASSKTGVKLAKNIQYF.

The chain combines TRBV30 with TRBJ2-4, with 11 bases fitting TRBD2. The tail of the sequence fits TRBJ2-5 better, so the J call may be wrong. The CDR3 has 14 residues. The germline CDR1 and CDR2 sequences are GTSNPN and SVGIG (reference sequence). CDR3 region: CAWSLGLAEETQYF. CDR3 in DNA: TGTGCCTGGAGTCTGGGACTAGCGGAAGAGACCCAGTACTTC.

The J gene is TRBJ2-6, the V gene TRBV3-1; D perhaps matches TRBD2 (6 bases). The CDR3 is 14 amino acids. The V gene lost 5 bases and the J gene lost 9 bases, with 14 bases spanning the gap. Germline values: CDR1 LGHDT, CDR2 YNNKEL (reference sequence). The CDR3 DNA reads TGTGCCAGCAGCTCCATGTTGGGAGGCAACGTCCTGACTTTC. It is translated as CASSSMLGGNVLTF.

This sequence joins TRBV14 and TRBJ2-5, with unresolved D. V was cut by 3 bases and J by 0 bases, with 5 bases left in between. The CDR3 has 13 residues. CDR1 SGHDN and CDR2 FVKESK come from the germline V gene. CDR3: CASSQTHQETQYF. The CDR3 coding sequence is TGTGCCAGCAGCCAGACACACCAAGAGACCCAGTACTTC. Full variable domain (remainder filled in from reference TRBV14 and TRBJ2-5): EAGVTQFPSHSVIEKGQTVTLRCDPISGHDNLYWYRRVMGKEIKFLLHFVKESKQDESGMPNNRFLAERTGGTYSTLKVQPAELEDSGVYFCASSQTHQETQYFGPGTRLLVL.

The V and J genes are TRBV5-1 and TRBJ2-5, with TRBD2 matching over 8 bases. Germline CDR1 and CDR2: SGHRS and YFSETQ. The CDR3 loop spans 15 amino acids. V gave up 0 bases and J gave up 13 bases; unmatched junction bases: 14. CDR3 sequence (DNA): TGCGCCAGCAGCTTGGTTCCGGGGGGGAGCTACGAGCGGTACTTC. Protein: CASSLVPGGSYERYF.

This clonotype was observed a few times. The genes are TRBV5-1 and TRBJ2-3; D is undetermined. This CDR3 region has 11 residues. Germline lookup yields CDR1 SGHRS and CDR2 YFSETQ. V was cut by 6 bases and J by 6 bases, with 8 bases left in between. CDR3 protein: CASIGGDTQYF. As DNA, the CDR3 is TGCGCCAGCATCGGTGGGGATACGCAGTATTTT.

The chain uses TRBV15 and TRBJ1-2; a weak D match, TRBD1 (5 bases). V was clipped by 0 bases and J by 4 bases, with 9 bases between them. Germline CDR1 is LNHNV and CDR2 is YYDKDF (reference sequence). This CDR3 comprises 14 residues. CDR3 sequence reads: CATSRDPGLYGYTF. DNA of the CDR3: TGTGCCACCAGCAGAGATCCAGGGCTCTATGGCTACACCTTC.

In nucleotides, the CDR3 is TGTGCCAGCAGCGCCGGACTGTCCGGAGAGACCCAGTACTTC. Residues: CASSAGLSGETQYF. The rearrangement uses TRBV7-2 and TRBJ2-5; D perhaps matches TRBD2 (5 bases). The CDR3 has 14 amino acids. Germline values: CDR1 SGHTA, CDR2 FQGNSA. V lost 5 bases and J lost 4, with 14 bases in between.

The chain carries TRBV4-3 and TRBJ1-4; D is unresolved. Trimming left V 4 bases short and J 1 base short, with 10 bases between. The CDR3 contains 15 residues. Germline lookup yields CDR1 LGHNA and CDR2 YSLEER. CDR3 nucleotide sequence: TGCGCCAGCAGCCCTGGCGTGCTAACTAATGAAAAACTGTTTTTT. Translated: CASSPGVLTNEKLFF.

The chain is built from TRBV6-2 or TRBV6-3 and TRBJ2-1; TRBD2 matches 8 bases. Losses at the gene ends were 7 bases for V and 6 bases for J; bases not matched to a gene: 2. The CDR3 loop spans 12 amino acids. From germline, CDR1 is MNHEY and CDR2 SVGEGT. The CDR3 sequence: CASNGLANEQFF. CDR3 bases: TGTGCCAGCAACGGACTAGCCAATGAGCAGTTCTTC.